This TCR beta chain was identified during a study of cytomegalovirus exposure and HLA in healthy donors. On the study more broadly: Tens of millions of unique TCRs from HLA-typed donors were held in an early data release. Overall study findings and caveats: Within the data, a cluster of highly shared sequence variants was likely a sequencing artifact. The availability of immune exposure information extended only to CMV serostatus.

Germline trimming cut 0 bases from V and 5 bases from J; bases unmatched to any gene: 6. CDR3 size: 15 residues. Germline values: CDR1 SGHRS, CDR2 YFSETQ. The PCR had 60 Vbeta and 13 Jbeta primers. Profiling relied on immunoSEQ multiplex PCR, and the TCRdb table lists in-frame clones only, not all of them. This sample's table has 45,000 to 65,000 clones. Nominal health characterized the donors when sampled, though unrecorded immune exposures were likely. As concerns this clone: Its specificity is not known.

The chain carries TRBV5-1 and TRBJ2-7; TRBD1 matches 9 bases. The source of this sequence is a man in his late teens or twenties in good health and CMV-seropositive. What was sequenced was PBMCs. CDR3 amino acids: CASSLGQGVTDEQYF. The DNA of the CDR3 is TGCGCCAGCAGCTTGGGACAGGGGGTCACGGACGAGCAGTACTTC. Looking up the rest from reference TRBV5-1 and TRBJ2-7 gives the full variable domain: KAGVTQTPRYLIKTRGQQVTLSCSPISGHRSVSWYQQTPGQGLQFLFEYFSETQRNKGNFPGRFSGRQFSNSRSEMNVSTLELGDSALYLCASSLGQGVTDEQYFGPGTRLTVT.